These 11 T cell receptor beta chains share one sample of origin, sequenced in a study of metastatic and nonmetastatic thyroid tumors. All patients reached thyroid surgery having received no treatment beforehand. TCRdb recomputed clones from the PCR reads via MiXCR. This table holds some 15,000 clones, approximately 28% found once. Sequenced sample: tumor tissue. The origin of the receptors is a female donor with papillary thyroid cancer or a benign thyroid nodule (not recorded which). Some clones in this sample may be carry-over from other donors' samples.

This clone turned up a few times. The V and J genes are TRBV19 and TRBJ1-5; D is uncertain. Trimming removed 4 bases from V and 0 bases from J, with 7 bases in between. Germline V CDR1 and CDR2: LNHDA, SQIVND (reference sequence). CDR3 length: 14 amino acids. The CDR3 protein is CASSTAVSNQPQHF. Here the CDR3 DNA reads TGTGCCAGTAGTACGGCGGTTAGCAATCAGCCCCAGCATTTT.

By sample share, this clone is medium-sized (0.01 to 0.1%). This CDR3 is CASSEAKLVIYEQYF. Written as DNA, the CDR3 is TGTGCCAGCAGTGAAGCGAAGCTAGTCATCTACGAGCAGTACTTC. The rearrangement joins TRBV2 to TRBJ2-7, with D uncertain. Germline V gives CDR1 SNHLY, CDR2 FYNNEI. V was shortened by 0 bases and J by 3 bases, with 12 bases between the two germline ends. This CDR3 is 15 amino acids long.

The rearrangement joins TRBV2 to TRBJ2-7; D is possibly TRBD2 (6 bases). CDR1 and CDR2 from the germline V gene are SNHLY and FYNNEI. The CDR3 runs to 14 residues. Trimming removed 6 bases at V and 1 base at J, with 13 bases between. The CDR3 protein is CASRSGTQSYEQYF. The CDR3 DNA reads as TGTGCCAGCAGGTCGGGGACTCAATCCTACGAGCAGTACTTC.

This clone has only a few counts. The chain carries TRBV10-2 and TRBJ2-3; 13 bases are a match to TRBD2. There are 15 residues in the CDR3. Per the germline V gene, CDR1 is WSHSY and CDR2 is SAAADI. The V and J ends lost 6 bases and 8 bases, in that order; junction bases with no gene match: 8. The CDR3 nucleotides read TGCGCCAGCAGCGGTACGGGACTAGCGGGGACTACGCAGTATTTT. This translates into CASSGTGLAGTTQYF.

The chain recombines TRBV2 with TRBJ1-2, with 10 bases lining up with TRBD1. Germline-derived CDR1 and CDR2 are SNHLY and FYNNEI. CDR3 size: 16 residues. After removal of 5 bases from V and 6 bases from J, the junction contained 12 bases not matched to a gene. This CDR3 is CASSPLFMDRGDGYTF. As DNA, the CDR3 is TGTGCCAGCAGTCCACTATTTATGGACAGGGGGGATGGCTACACCTTC.

This clone is deemed medium-sized. V is TRBV19 and J is TRBJ1-6, with 7 bases lining up with TRBD1. CDR3 length: 15 amino acids. Unmatched junction bases numbered 13, after V lost 7 bases and J lost 10 bases. Germline CDR1 and CDR2: LNHDA and SQIVND (reference sequence). Written as DNA, the CDR3 is TGTGCCAGTACCCCAGACAGGGCAGGGCTGTCACCCCTCCACTTT. It translates to CASTPDRAGLSPLHF.

This clone turned up a few times. The rearrangement uses TRBV28 and TRBJ1-3; no firm D call. This CDR3 is 16 amino acids long. Germline V lookup: CDR1 MDHEN, CDR2 SYDVKM. Trimming shortened V by 6 bases and J by 0 bases, and 15 bases separated the two germline ends. DNA for the CDR3: TGTGCCAGCAGCCTCCAGACACCTCGCTCTGGAAACACCATATATTTT. Translation gives CASSLQTPRSGNTIYF.

This clone was observed many times. At one boundary the junction diverges from the germline segment, which might be a read error. The chain employs TRBV28 and TRBJ2-4; 9 bases are a match to TRBD2. The CDR3 runs to 16 residues. CDR1 is MDHEN and CDR2 is SYDVKM in the germline V gene. The CDR3 DNA reads as TGTGCCAGCGGTTTAGCGGGGGCGAGGGCCAAAAACATTCAGTACTTC. Its protein is CASGLAGARAKNIQYF.

This clone was seen a few times. One end of the junction fails to match germline, which may point to a read error. The chain combines TRBV27 with TRBJ1-6; D remains unclear. The CDR3 runs 13 residues. Germline-derived CDR1 and CDR2 are MNHEY and SMNVEV (reference sequence). CDR3 DNA sequence: TGTGCCAGCAGTGTATCCCGGGGTTCACCCCTCCACTTT. It is translated as CASSVSRGSPLHF.

This chain uses TRBV6-1 with TRBJ1-6; D may be TRBD1 (5 bases). V lost 7 bases to trimming and J lost 6 bases, with 16 bases between them. The CDR3 contains 15 residues. The germline V gene has CDR1 MNHNS and CDR2 SASEGT. The CDR3 nucleotides are TGTGCCAGCATCCCCTCGGGGGTGAGTAATTCACCCCTCCACTTT. Its protein is CASIPSGVSNSPLHF.

V usage is TRBV6-1 and J usage is TRBJ2-7; no clear D gene. Germline CDR1 MNHNS, CDR2 SASEGT. This CDR3 has 14 amino acids. The ends were cut back, 3 bases at V and 0 bases at J, with 9 bases in the middle. The CDR3 sequence is CASSDVYCSYEQYV. CDR3 nucleotide sequence: TGTGCCAGCAGTGACGTATACTGCTCCTACGAGCAGTACGTC.